This T cell receptor (beta chain) comes out of a study of T cell responses to AZD1222 COVID-19 vaccine. As for the study in general: Second-dose recipients at about 4 or about 12 weeks were treated as one pooled group. Study-wide findings and caveats: Seropositive AZD1222 recipients at baseline numbered only five or six. No repertoire was sampled before or during the peak T cell response, only after it. Vaccine-associated CD4 TCRs ranged over spike, dominating at 160-218 and 743-854.

V dropped 4 bases and J dropped 6 bases, with 6 bases sitting between them. Germline V gene sequence: CDR1 KGHDR, CDR2 SFDVKD. This CDR3 is 12 amino acids long. As regards this clone: Its antigen is unidentified.

Sequencing used immunoSEQ multiplex PCR; TCRdb keeps in-frame clones, though not all of them. In the table there are about 150,000 clones, 90% of which are singletons. The sequenced sample was peripheral blood, obtained on day 0 of AZD1222 vaccination. This sequence was found in an adult in good health. The rearrangement joins TRBV24-1 to TRBJ2-1; D remains unclear. The CDR3 loop reads CATSDRFNEQFF. CDR3 DNA: TGTGCCACCAGTGACCGCTTCAATGAGCAGTTCTTC.